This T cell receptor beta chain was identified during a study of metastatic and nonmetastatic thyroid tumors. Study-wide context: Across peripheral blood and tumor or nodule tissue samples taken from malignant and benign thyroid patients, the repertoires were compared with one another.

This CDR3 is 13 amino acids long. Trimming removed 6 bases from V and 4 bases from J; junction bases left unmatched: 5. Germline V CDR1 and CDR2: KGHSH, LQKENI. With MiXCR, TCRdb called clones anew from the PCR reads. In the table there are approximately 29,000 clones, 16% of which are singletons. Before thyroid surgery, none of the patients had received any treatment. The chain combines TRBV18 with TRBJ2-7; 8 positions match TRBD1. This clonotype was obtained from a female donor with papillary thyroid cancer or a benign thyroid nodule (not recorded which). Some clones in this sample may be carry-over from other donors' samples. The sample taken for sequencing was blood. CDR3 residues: CASSRDRRYEQYF. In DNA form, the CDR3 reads TGTGCCAGCTCGCGGGACAGGAGATACGAGCAGTACTTC.